This T cell receptor beta chain was captured by sequencing in a study of blood T cell repertoires in COVID-19. The wider study: PBMCs, B-cell-depleted T cells, or T cells were the source of the cDNA or gDNA that made up the material.

Trimming removed 3 bases from V and 8 bases from J, with 16 bases in between. This CDR3 has 14 residues. Germline V lookup: CDR1 SEHNR, CDR2 FQNEAQ (reference sequence). The method was immunoSEQ multiplex PCR; TCRdb's version includes in-frame clones alone and lacks a portion of them. The table includes approximately 280,000 clones, 80% to 90% detected once. The clonotype was recovered from a man between 40 and 49 years old with acute or convalescent COVID-19. Sequencing was done on a sample of peripheral blood. V and J are TRBV7-9 and TRBJ1-2; possible D gene TRBD1, 5 bases. The CDR3 bases are TGTGCCAGCAGCTTCCAACAGGTCGAGAGAGGCTACACCTTC. This gives the protein CASSFQQVERGYTF.